Listed below are T cell receptor beta chains from one sample, sequenced in a study of control samples from healthy donors and cancer patients. TCRdb's copy holds only in-frame clones and misses some; the assay was immunoSEQ multiplex PCR. The sample lists 40,000 to 55,000 clones; roughly 87% were seen once. Sequenced sample: PBMCs. The source is a man aged 35 to 55 with colorectal cancer. Both conserved end residues are part of each CDR3. Fields, in order: V gene, J gene, CDR3 protein.

TRBV25-1	TRBJ2-1	CASSDQGAGEQFF
TRBV27	TRBJ2-3	CASSARLDTQYF
TRBV6-1	TRBJ1-1	CASSETRQNTEAFF
TRBV7-2	TRBJ1-6	CASTLQGAGSPLHF
TRBV4-1	TRBJ2-7	CASSQRLAGVYEQYF
TRBV5-6	NA	CASTQGLRETQYF
TRBV27	TRBJ2-2	CASSPGPFTGELFF
TRBV15	TRBJ2-3	CATSSRTGGKDTQYF
TRBV28	TRBJ1-6	CASSLGPVGQNSPLHF
TRBV25-1	TRBJ2-1	CASSERAGDNEQFF
TRBV7-9	TRBJ1-1	CASSPGDPEAFF
TRBV19	TRBJ2-1	CASSIKGRLTYNEQFF
TRBV9	TRBJ2-3	CASSPTGAGEGDTQYF
TRBV30	TRBJ1-5	CAWSVLEDTQPQHF